This T cell receptor (beta chain) derives from a study of shared clonotypes between healthy human individuals. Assay runs were performed at deep level. Assay: immunoSEQ multiplex PCR; the TCRdb copy retains only in-frame clones and omits some. The sample yields 2 million to 2.5 million clones, around 92% seen once. V was trimmed by 2 bases and J by 5 bases, leaving 16 bases between them. Per germline, CDR1 MNHEY and CDR2 SMNVEV (reference sequence). The CDR3 sequence is 15 residues long. This chain connects TRBV27 to TRBJ2-7; D unclear. The clonotype was recovered from a man aged 18 to 29 in good health. Some clones in this sample may be carry-over from other donors' samples. The sample consisted of naive CD4+ T cells from PBMCs. Subset in this sample: CD45RA+ positively selected. The DNA of the CDR3 is TGTGCCAGCAGTTTAAAGACAACCCAAGGTGACGAGCAGTACTTC. It encodes CASSLKTTQGDEQYF.